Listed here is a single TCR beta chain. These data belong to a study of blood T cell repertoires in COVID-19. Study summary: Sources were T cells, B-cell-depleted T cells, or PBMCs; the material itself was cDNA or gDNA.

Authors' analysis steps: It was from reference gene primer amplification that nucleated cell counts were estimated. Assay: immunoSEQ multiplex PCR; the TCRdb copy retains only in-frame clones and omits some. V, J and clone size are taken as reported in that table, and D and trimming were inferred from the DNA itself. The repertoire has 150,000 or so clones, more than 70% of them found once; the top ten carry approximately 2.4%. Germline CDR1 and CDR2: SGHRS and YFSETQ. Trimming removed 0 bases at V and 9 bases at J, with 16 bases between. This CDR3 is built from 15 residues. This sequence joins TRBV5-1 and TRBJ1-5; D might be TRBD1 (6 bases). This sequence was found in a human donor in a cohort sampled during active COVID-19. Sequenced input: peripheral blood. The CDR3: CASSLDGDTASPQHF. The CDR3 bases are TGCGCCAGCAGCTTGGATGGGGACACCGCCTCGCCCCAGCATTTT.